This TCR beta chain comes out of a study of a mutant IDH1 vaccine in newly diagnosed glioma. Study details: Patients were started on vaccination 4-6 weeks after radiotherapy alone, or with temozolomide cycles.

Trimming removed 6 bases from V and 9 bases from J, with 18 bases in between. This CDR3 spans 15 amino acids. The germline V gene has CDR1 LNHDA and CDR2 SQIVND (reference sequence). Assay: immunoSEQ multiplex PCR; the TCRdb copy retains only in-frame clones and omits some. Of 70,000 to 95,000 clones listed, approximately 85% are singletons. Time point denoted: week 23, last vaccination. Vaccination comprised doses that each held 300 ug of mutant IDH1 20-mer peptide, plus topical imiquimod. About this clone itself: Its antigen remains unidentified.

This chain joins TRBV19 and TRBJ1-6; TRBD1 might be the D (6 bases). The sequenced sample was PBMCs, obtained from a glioma patient whose treatment included an IDH1 peptide vaccine. This clonotype originated in a woman between 50 and 59 years old with glioma. In DNA form, the CDR3 reads TGTGCCAGTAGCCCACGAGGGGGGCGAAGTTCACCCCTCCACTTT. As protein: CASSPRGGRSSPLHF.